This TCR beta chain appears in the sequencing data of a study of CD8+CD57+ T cells in acquired aplastic anemia. Study in general: DNA from sorted CD4+ and CD8+ cells averaged roughly 3.4 ug.

Genomic DNA was employed as the template in profiling TCR beta VDJ and CDR3. TCRdb ran MiXCR on the reads and lists one entry per CDR3 protein. The sample includes under 200,000 distinct CDR3 sequences, around 65% seen only once; the top ten take 40% to 55%. In the case of this clonotype: Its antigen is unidentified. At one end, the junction sequence differs from germline, possibly due to a read error.

There are 14 residues in the CDR3. The V gene's germline CDR1 is MNHNY and CDR2 SVGAGI (reference sequence). General study findings and limits: Patients and controls were found to share over 25 CD8+ CDR3 sequences. Significance was not reached for CD8+ Simpson's diversity between patients and controls.

The J gene is TRBJ2-2, the V gene TRBV6-6, with TRBD1 matching 8 bases. Specimen: sorted CD4+, CD8+, or CD8+CD57+ T cells (not recorded which) from PBMCs. The receptor comes from a human donor with severe aplastic anemia or a healthy control (not recorded which). In DNA form, the CDR3 reads TGTGCCATCAGTACGGACAGGGACACCGGGGAGCTGTTTTTT. Residues: CAISTDRDTGELFF.